Included here is one TCR beta chain sequence, with context. What it binds is not known. CDR1 and CDR2 from the germline V gene are SGHRS and YFSETQ. The CDR3 length is 14 residues. V gave up 3 bases and J gave up 7 bases; unmatched junction bases: 6. These data originate in a study of T cells in Graves' hyperthyroidism and ophthalmopathy. Regarding the study as a whole: The model forecast ophthalmopathy, anticipating it by a median about 6.5 months before onset. Ophthalmopathy and stable hyperthyroidism were told apart by a 13 V-J model. Blood shared most expanded thyroid clonotypes above 0.001.

RNA transcripts served as the template for amplifying TCR beta CDR3 regions. During a first-round RT-PCR of the TCR CDR3, the HTBI primer set was used. TCRdb fed the multiplex PCR reads into MiXCR, producing one record per CDR3 protein. Altogether 600,000 to 700,000 distinct CDR3 sequences are present, just under 45% being singletons, with the ten largest covering roughly 6.5%. The sequenced sample consisted of peripheral blood or thyroid tissue (not recorded which). The rearrangement uses TRBV5-1 and TRBJ1-3; 8 bases map to TRBD1. This clonotype was obtained from an adult man with Graves' disease, either hyperthyroidism or ophthalmopathy (not recorded which). CDR3 amino acids: CASSSWTGPNTIYF. Written as DNA, the CDR3 is TGCGCCAGCAGCTCCTGGACAGGGCCGAACACCATATATTTT. Full variable domain (outside the CDR3, taken from reference TRBV5-1 and TRBJ1-3): KAGVTQTPRYLIKTRGQQVTLSCSPISGHRSVSWYQQTPGQGLQFLFEYFSETQRNKGNFPGRFSGRQFSNSRSEMNVSTLELGDSALYLCASSSWTGPNTIYFGEGSWLTVV.